This T cell receptor beta chain comes out of a study of T-cell memory formation after mild COVID-19. MiXCR, run by TCRdb on the 5' RACE reads, gives a single entry per CDR3 protein. The sample carries about 180,000 distinct CDR3 sequences, roughly 16% recorded once. Whole-study findings and limits: Contracting clones localized mainly to CM and EM when CD4+ and mainly to EMRA when CD8+.

This clonotype was picked up a small number of times. The antigen remains undetermined. CDR1 and CDR2 (germline): LNHDA, SQIVND (reference sequence). V was clipped by 8 bases and J by 3 bases, with 18 bases between them. The CDR3 runs to 15 residues. The receptor comes from an adult woman who had mild COVID-19 (a few samples of this study predate the infection). Cell type and time point are not known. The sequencing sample was made of PBMCs or a T cell subset sorted from them (not recorded which). The V and J genes are TRBV19 and TRBJ2-3, with D possibly being TRBD1 or TRBD2 (5 bases each). In DNA form, the CDR3 reads TGTGCCAGTCGTAATTTTGGGGGTTCTACAGATACGCAGTATTTT. This gives the protein CASRNFGGSTDTQYF.